The rows below give T cell receptor beta chains drawn from one sample of a study of T cells in Graves' hyperthyroidism and ophthalmopathy. MiXCR, run by TCRdb on the multiplex PCR reads, gives a single entry per CDR3 protein. The table includes 550,000 to 600,000 distinct CDR3 sequences, 15% to 20% detected once. Sample: blood. The receptors originated from a woman under 30 with Graves' hyperthyroidism. The CDR3 runs from the conserved cysteine through the conserved F or W. The D gene is left open where the match is weak. Size values are once, few and many counts, or a class for expanded clones, and some rows have none.

CSARDSSPSGGGEKLFF,TGCAGTGCTAGAGATTCCTCCCCCTCCGGCGGGGGTGAAAAACTGTTTTTT,TRBV20-1,many,TRBJ1-4,.
CTSSLGVIPEQYF,TGCACCAGCAGCCTTGGCGTCATTCCCGAGCAGTACTTC,TRBV5-1,once,TRBJ2-7,.
CSVGFVNTEAFF,TGCAGCGTTGGGTTCGTGAACACTGAAGCTTTCTTT,TRBV29-1,.,TRBJ1-1,.
CASSSPGTGTYEQYF,TGTGCCAGCAGCTCGCCCGGGACAGGGACCTACGAGCAGTACTTC,TRBV11-1,.,TRBJ2-7,TRBD1
CASSLRLAYEQFF,TGTGCCAGCAGCTTACGACTAGCATATGAGCAGTTCTTC,TRBV11-3,many,TRBJ2-1,TRBD2
CASRYRGGSYEQYF,TGTGCCAGCAGGTACAGGGGGGGCTCCTACGAGCAGTACTTC,TRBV2,many,TRBJ2-7,.
CASSPRLADGTDTQYF,TGTGCCAGCTCACCACGGCTAGCGGACGGCACAGATACGCAGTATTTT,TRBV18,few,TRBJ2-3,TRBD2
CTSSVAKGGDTEAFF,TGTACCAGCAGCGTAGCTAAAGGGGGAGACACGGAAGCTTTCTTT,TRBV5-1,.,TRBJ1-1,.
CASSTTGASKEKLFF,TGTGCCAGCAGCACCACAGGGGCTTCAAAGGAAAAACTGTTTTTT,TRBV28,few,TRBJ1-4,TRBD1
CSAAQDRGFGELFF,TGCAGTGCCGCACAGGACAGGGGGTTCGGGGAGCTGTTTTTT,TRBV20-1,.,TRBJ2-2,TRBD1
CASSLLESLGEQFF,TGTGCCAGCAGCTTACTCGAGTCCTTGGGTGAGCAGTTCTTC,TRBV7-9,few,TRBJ2-1,.
CSAIQGNQPQHF,TGCAGTGCCATACAGGGGAACCAGCCCCAGCATTTT,TRBV20-1,.,TRBJ1-5,TRBD1
CASSPTPGQLNTGELFF,TGTGCCAGCAGCCCTACCCCGGGACAACTGAACACCGGGGAGCTGTTTTTT,TRBV5-4,.,TRBJ2-2,.
CASSPPTWGPYNEQFF,TGTGCCAGCAGCCCCCCCACGTGGGGCCCCTACAATGAGCAGTTCTTC,TRBV3-1,many,TRBJ2-1,.
CATSDFRDGNYGYTF,TGTGCCACCAGTGATTTCCGGGACGGCAACTATGGCTACACCTTC,TRBV24-1,many,TRBJ1-2,.
CASSLETSGNTDTQYF,TGTGCCAGCAGCTTAGAGACTAGCGGAAACACAGATACGCAGTATTTT,TRBV7-2,many,TRBJ2-3,TRBD2
CASSISSTGRNTIYF,TGTGCCAGTAGCATCTCAAGTACAGGGAGGAACACCATATATTTT,TRBV19,.,TRBJ1-3,.
CASSLTGGGAGETQYF,TGTGCCAGCAGCTTAACTGGCGGGGGGGCCGGTGAGACCCAGTACTTC,TRBV7-3,.,TRBJ2-5,TRBD2
CSARPGVTTNEQFF,TGCAGTGCTAGACCCGGTGTAACAACAAATGAGCAGTTCTTC,TRBV20-1,.,TRBJ2-1,.
CATSRDGVTVPLHEQYF,TGTGCCACCAGCAGAGATGGCGTGACGGTCCCTCTCCACGAGCAGTACTTC,TRBV15,few,TRBJ2-7,.
CASYFPPGELFF,TGTGCCAGCTACTTTCCTCCTGGGGAGCTGTTTTTT,TRBV7-8,many,TRBJ2-2,.
CASSTDSYEQYF,TGTGCCAGCAGCACAGACTCATACGAGCAGTACTTC,TRBV11-2,many,TRBJ2-7,.
CSAFNRDETQYF,TGCAGTGCTTTCAACAGGGACGAGACCCAGTACTTC,TRBV20-1,.,TRBJ2-5,.
CASSLLLLAGGQDEQFF,TGTGCCAGCAGCCTCCTCCTACTAGCGGGGGGGCAGGATGAGCAGTTCTTC,TRBV7-2,few,TRBJ2-1,TRBD2
CASTQLTATYDIQYF,TGTGCCAGCACTCAATTGACGGCAACCTATGACATTCAGTACTTC,TRBV5-8,few,TRBJ2-4,.
CASSLEGRITEAFF,TGCGCCAGCAGCTTAGAAGGGAGAATTACTGAAGCTTTCTTT,TRBV5-1,.,TRBJ1-1,.
CASSDDEPQHF,TGTGCCAGCAGTGACGATGAGCCCCAGCATTTT,TRBV12-3/TRBV12-4,many,TRBJ1-5,.
CASSQDPLGGGAKNIQYF,TGCGCCAGCAGCCAAGACCCGCTGGGGGGAGGCGCCAAAAACATTCAGTACTTC,TRBV4-3,.,TRBJ2-4,.
CSAHPVGRSYEQYF,TGCAGTGCACACCCGGTCGGGCGCTCCTACGAGCAGTACTTC,TRBV20-1,few,TRBJ2-7,.
CASSLRRVNTEAFF,TGTGCCAGCAGTTTGAGGAGAGTCAACACTGAAGCTTTCTTT,TRBV12-3/TRBV12-4,many,TRBJ1-1,.
CASGPDRTTDTQYF,TGTGCCAGCGGCCCCGACAGGACCACAGATACGCAGTATTTT,TRBV7-9,.,TRBJ2-3,.
CSARDHGAEAQYF,TGCAGTGCTAGAGATCACGGTGCTGAGGCCCAGTACTTC,TRBV20-1,many,TRBJ2-5,.
CSADGSQYF,TGCAGTGCCGACGGGTCGCAGTATTTT,TRBV20-1,.,TRBJ2-3,.
CAWSEGGYRWFQPQHF,TGTGCCTGGAGTGAAGGGGGCTATAGATGGTTTCAGCCCCAGCATTTT,TRBV30,once,TRBJ1-5,TRBD1
CASSQVLGTNGELFF,TGCGCCAGCAGCCAAGTGCTGGGAACGAACGGGGAGCTGTTTTTT,TRBV4-3,few,TRBJ2-2,.
CASTITGAAYEQYF,TGCGCCAGCACGATTACCGGGGCTGCCTACGAGCAGTACTTC,TRBV5-1,.,TRBJ2-7,.
CATSRDPDTYEQYF,TGTGCCACCAGCAGAGATCCGGATACCTACGAGCAGTACTTC,TRBV15,.,TRBJ2-7,.
CASRFVLAGGPEQFF,TGCGCCAGCAGGTTCGTACTAGCGGGAGGGCCGGAGCAGTTCTTC,TRBV5-1,few,TRBJ2-1,TRBD2
CASSDRKIYNEQFF,TGTGCCAGCAGTGATAGAAAGATCTACAATGAGCAGTTCTTC,TRBV25-1,.,TRBJ2-1,.
CASSVSGRTTDTQYF,TGTGCCAGCAGTGTTTCCGGGAGGACTACAGATACGCAGTATTTT,TRBV2,many,TRBJ2-3,TRBD2
CASRPGSGRAGEQYF,TGTGCCAGCAGACCTGGCAGCGGGAGGGCTGGTGAGCAGTACTTC,TRBV7-9,.,TRBJ2-7,TRBD2
CAAVPQTLGNTIYF,TGCGCCGCGGTTCCGCAGACCCTCGGAAACACCATATATTTT,TRBV10-2,few,TRBJ1-3,.
CASSFSPGLAGAYERYF,TGCGCCAGCAGCTTTTCACCGGGACTAGCGGGAGCCTACGAGCGGTACTTC,TRBV5-1,.,TRBJ2-7,TRBD2